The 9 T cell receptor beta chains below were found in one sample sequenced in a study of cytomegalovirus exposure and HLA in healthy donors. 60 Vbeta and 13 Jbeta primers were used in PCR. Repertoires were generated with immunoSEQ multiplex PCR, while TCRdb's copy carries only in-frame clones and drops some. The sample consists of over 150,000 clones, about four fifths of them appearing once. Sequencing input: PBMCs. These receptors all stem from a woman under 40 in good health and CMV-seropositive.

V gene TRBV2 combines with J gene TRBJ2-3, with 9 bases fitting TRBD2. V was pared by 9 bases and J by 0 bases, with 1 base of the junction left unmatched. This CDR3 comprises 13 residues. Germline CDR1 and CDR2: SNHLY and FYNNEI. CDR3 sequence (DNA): TGTGCCAGTAGCGGGGGAAGCACAGATACGCAGTATTTT. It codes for CASSGGSTDTQYF.

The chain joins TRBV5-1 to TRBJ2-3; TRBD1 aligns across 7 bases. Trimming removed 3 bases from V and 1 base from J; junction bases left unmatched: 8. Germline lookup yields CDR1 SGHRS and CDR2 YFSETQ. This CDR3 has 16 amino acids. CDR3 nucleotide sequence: TGCGCCAGCAGCTCCCGACAGGGAAGCGGCACAGATACGCAGTATTTT. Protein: CASSSRQGSGTDTQYF.

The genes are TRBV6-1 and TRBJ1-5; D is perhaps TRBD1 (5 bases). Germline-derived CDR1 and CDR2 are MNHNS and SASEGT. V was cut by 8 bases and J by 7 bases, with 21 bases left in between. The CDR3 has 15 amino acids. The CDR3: CASGPRQTEGQPQHF. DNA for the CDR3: TGTGCCAGCGGCCCCCGACAGACAGAAGGGCAGCCCCAGCATTTT.

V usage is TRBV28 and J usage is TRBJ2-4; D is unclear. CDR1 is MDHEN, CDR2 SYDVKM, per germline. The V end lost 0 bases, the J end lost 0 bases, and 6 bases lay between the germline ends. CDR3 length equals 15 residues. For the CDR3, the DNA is TGTGCCAGCAGTTTATGGGAGACAGCCAAAAACATTCAGTACTTC. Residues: CASSLWETAKNIQYF.

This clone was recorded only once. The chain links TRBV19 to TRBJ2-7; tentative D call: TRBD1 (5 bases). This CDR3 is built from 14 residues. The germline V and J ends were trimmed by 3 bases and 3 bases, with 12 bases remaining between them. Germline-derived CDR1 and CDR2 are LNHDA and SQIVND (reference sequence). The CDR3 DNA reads TGTGCCAGTAGTATCTCTCCGGACATCTACGAGCAGTACTTC. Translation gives CASSISPDIYEQYF.

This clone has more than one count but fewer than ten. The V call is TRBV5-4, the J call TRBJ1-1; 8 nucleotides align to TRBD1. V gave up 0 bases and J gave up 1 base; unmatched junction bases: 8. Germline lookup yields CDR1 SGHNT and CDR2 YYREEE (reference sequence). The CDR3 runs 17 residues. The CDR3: CASSLAFMTGANTEAFF. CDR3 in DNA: TGTGCCAGCAGCTTGGCATTCATGACAGGGGCGAACACTGAAGCTTTCTTT. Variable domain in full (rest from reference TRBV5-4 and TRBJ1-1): ETGVTQSPTHLIKTRGQQVTLRCSSQSGHNTVSWYQQALGQGPQFIFQYYREEENGRGNFPPRFSGLQFPNYSSELNVNALELDDSALYLCASSLAFMTGANTEAFFGQGTRLTVV.

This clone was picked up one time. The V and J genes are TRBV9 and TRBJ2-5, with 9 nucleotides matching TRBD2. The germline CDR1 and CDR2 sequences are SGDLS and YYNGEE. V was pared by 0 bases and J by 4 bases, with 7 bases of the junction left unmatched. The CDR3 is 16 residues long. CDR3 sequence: CASSVGDSGGGETQYF. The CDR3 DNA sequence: TGTGCCAGCAGCGTAGGGGATAGCGGGGGCGGAGAGACCCAGTACTTC.

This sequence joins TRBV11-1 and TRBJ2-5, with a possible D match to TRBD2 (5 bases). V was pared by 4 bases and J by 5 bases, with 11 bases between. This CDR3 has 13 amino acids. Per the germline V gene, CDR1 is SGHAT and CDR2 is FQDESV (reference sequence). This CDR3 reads CASSSGSTETQYF. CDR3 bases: TGTGCCAGCAGCTCGGGATCCACCGAGACCCAGTACTTC.

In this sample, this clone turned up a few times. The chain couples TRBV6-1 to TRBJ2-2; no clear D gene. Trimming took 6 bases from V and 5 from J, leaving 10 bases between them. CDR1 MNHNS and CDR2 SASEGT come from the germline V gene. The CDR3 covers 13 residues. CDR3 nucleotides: TGTGCCAGCAGCCACGGTAGTACCGGGGAGCTGTTTTTT. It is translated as CASSHGSTGELFF.